A single sample gave rise to the 30 T cell receptor beta chains below, sequenced in a study of Tregs in tolerant kidney transplant recipients. Related graft donors supplied nonmyeloablative bone marrow transplants, and mixed chimerism was transient. Clones were read by immunoSEQ multiplex PCR, and TCRdb kept only the in-frame ones, dropping some. The sample has 14,000 or so clones. The sequenced sample was CD8+ T cells from blood (PBMCs), obtained 6 months after the transplant. Source of these receptors: a human patient who received a combined kidney and bone marrow transplant. Some T cells could come from the graft donor.

CDR3 region: CASSPPKGGENIQYF. CDR3 DNA, as far as it was read: TGTGCCAGCTCACCACCTAAAGGGGGGGAAAACATT. The chain uses TRBV18 and TRBJ2-4; D is possibly TRBD2 (7 bases). The read halts 3 residues ahead of the CDR3 end, with the missing end drawn from the germline J gene. Trimming took 0 bases from V and 5 from J, leaving 11 bases between them. The CDR3 covers 15 residues. CDR1 is KGHSH and CDR2 is LQKENI in the germline V gene.

Comments on this clone: Coverage ceases 3 residues before the CDR3 finishes, and the germline J gene fills in the end. The J gene is TRBJ1-1, the V gene TRBV5-6, with D perhaps matching TRBD1 (5 bases). Germline values: CDR1 SGHDT, CDR2 YYEEEE. V shed 3 bases and J shed 4 bases, with 10 bases lying between them. This CDR3 is 13 amino acids long. The CDR3 bases that were read are TGTGCCAGCAGCTGGGGGGGGAGCACTGAA. This sequence encodes CASSWGGSTE. The CDR3 reads in full as CASSWGGSTEAFF.

Note on this clone: The sequenced fragment ends 3 residues before the CDR3 boundary, so the rest is inferred from the germline J gene. The J gene is TRBJ2-7, the V gene TRBV27; the D is unclear. V lost 5 bases, J lost 0 bases, and 8 bases lay in between. Germline CDR1 is MNHEY and CDR2 is SMNVEV (reference sequence). This CDR3 is 13 amino acids long. The CDR3 region is CASSNLISYEQYF. CDR3 DNA (partial): TGTGCCAGCAGTAACTTGATCTCCTACGAG.

Comments on this clone: The read comes to an end 3 residues before the CDR3 does, leaving the germline J gene to fill in the end. V usage is TRBV11-2 and J usage is TRBJ2-2; a weak D match, TRBD2 (5 bases). This CDR3 is built from 15 residues. The V gene lost 0 bases and the J gene lost 6 bases, with 11 bases spanning the gap. Germline CDR1 SGHAT, CDR2 FQNNGV. CDR3 bases read: TGTGCCAGCAGCTTAGATATAGTCGGGGCCGGGGAG. This sequence encodes CASSLDIVGAGE. The full CDR3 protein is CASSLDIVGAGELFF. Drawing the rest from reference TRBV11-2 and TRBJ2-2, the complete variable domain is EAGVAQSPRYKIIEKRQSVAFWCNPISGHATLYWYQQILGQGPKLLIQFQNNGVVDDSQLPKDRFSAERLKGVDSTLKIQPAKLEDSAVYLCASSLDIVGAGELFFGEGSRLTVL.

CDR3 amino acids: CASSLVQVSYEQYF. The CDR3 bases that were read are TGTGCCAGCAGCTTGGTACAGGTTTCCTACGAG. The genes are TRBV5-5 and TRBJ2-7; D may be TRBD1 (5 bases). The DNA ends 3 residues before the CDR3 does, and the rest of the CDR3 is filled in from the germline J gene. CDR1 is SGHKS, CDR2 YYEKEE, per germline (reference sequence). This CDR3 contains 14 residues. V was clipped by 0 bases and J by 1 base, with 8 bases between them.

About this clone: The CDR3 extends 3 residues past the end of the read, so its final part is completed from the germline J gene. This chain joins TRBV29-1 and TRBJ1-1; D remains unclear. Germline-derived CDR1 and CDR2 are SQVTM and ANQGSEA. The CDR3 has 13 residues. V lost 1 base and J lost 0, with 6 bases in between. Incomplete CDR3 DNA: TGCAGCGTTGAAGTCAGGTTGAACACTGAA. It yields the protein CSVEVRLNTE. The full CDR3 reads CSVEVRLNTEAFF.

The CDR3 sequence: CASRGDRAEDGQYF. The CDR3 DNA, read in part, is TGTGCCAGTAGAGGGGACAGGGCCGAGGATGGT. This rearrangement joins TRBV19 to TRBJ2-4; TRBD1 aligns across 9 bases. The observed sequence ends 3 residues before the CDR3 terminus, with the missing tail filled in from the germline J gene. The CDR3 spans 14 residues. Germline V CDR1 and CDR2: LNHDA, SQIVND (reference sequence).

Remarks on this clone: The read ends 3 residues early relative to the CDR3; the germline J gene fills the gap. This sequence joins TRBV7-7 and TRBJ2-3, with 13 bases lining up with TRBD2. The germline V gene encodes CDR1 SSHAT and CDR2 FNYEAQ (reference sequence). The CDR3 extends over 16 amino acids. The CDR3 is CASSLGTSGGQETQYF. The covered CDR3 bases are TGTGCCAGCAGCTTAGGGACTAGCGGGGGCCAAGAGACG.

This clone shows up as medium-sized (0.01 to 0.1%) by frequency. Read coverage stops 3 residues before the CDR3 terminus; the germline J gene supplies the remainder. J is TRBJ1-2 and V is TRBV7-8; D gene uncertain. The CDR3 length is 13 residues. The germline V and J ends were trimmed by 1 base and 5 bases, with 8 bases remaining between them. Germline CDR1 is SGHVS and CDR2 is FQNEAQ. The CDR3 DNA, read in part, is TGTGCCAGCAGCTTAGGCGGGGTTTATGGC. Translating gives CASSLGGVYG. The entire CDR3 protein reads CASSLGGVYGYTF.

Concerning this clone: The observed sequence ends 3 residues before the CDR3 terminus, with the missing tail filled in from the germline J gene. The chain links TRBV19 to TRBJ2-7, with 9 positions matching TRBD1. J was trimmed by 4 bases and V by 8 bases; bases with no gene match: 9. The CDR3 runs to 14 residues. In germline, CDR1 is LNHDA, CDR2 SQIVND (reference sequence). The CDR3 protein is CASSHGTGRYEQYF. Partial CDR3 DNA: TGTGCCAGTTCCCATGGGACAGGGCGTTACGAG.

Concerning this clone itself: The DNA ends 3 residues before the CDR3 does, and the rest of the CDR3 is filled in from the germline J gene. The rearrangement uses TRBV19 and TRBJ2-1; the match to TRBD1 covers 9 bases. CDR3 length: 15 amino acids. After removal of 9 bases from V and 7 bases from J, the junction contained 13 bases not matched to a gene. Germline lookup yields CDR1 LNHDA and CDR2 SQIVND (reference sequence). The CDR3 protein is CASAPPGTGINEQFF. CDR3 bases read: TGTGCCAGCGCCCCCCCCGGGACAGGGATAAATGAG.

The CDR3 here is CASSPPLPGQGNTIYF. Partial CDR3 DNA: TGTGCCAGCAGTCCACCGTTACCGGGACAGGGGAACACC. V gene TRBV28 combines with J gene TRBJ1-3, with 10 bases lining up with TRBD1. The sequence runs out 3 residues before the end of the CDR3; the remainder is reconstructed from the germline J gene. Per the germline V gene, CDR1 is MDHEN and CDR2 is SYDVKM. This CDR3 has 16 amino acids. With 5 bases clipped from V and 7 bases from J, the junction kept 11 bases outside the gene matches.

Concerning this clone itself: The read ends 3 residues shy of where the CDR3 ends; the end is completed using the germline J gene. The chain joins TRBV19 to TRBJ2-7; possibly TRBD1 for D (5 bases). The CDR3 runs 17 residues. Germline CDR1 LNHDA, CDR2 SQIVND (reference sequence). The V end lost 8 bases, the J end lost 2 bases, and 25 bases lay between the germline ends. CDR3 in amino acids: CASWTSLASCGPYEQYF. CDR3 DNA (partial): TGTGCCAGTTGGACATCGTTGGCTTCGTGTGGGCCCTACGAG.

In the case of this clone: Sequencing ends 3 residues short of the CDR3 end; the germline J gene provides the rest. The chain couples TRBV19 to TRBJ2-7; D is possibly TRBD1 (5 bases). Germline-derived CDR1 and CDR2 are LNHDA and SQIVND (reference sequence). The ends were cut back, 6 bases at V and 6 bases at J, with 15 bases in the middle. This CDR3 has 13 amino acids. CDR3 residues: CASRGPLGGEQYF. Incomplete CDR3 DNA: TGTGCCAGTAGGGGGCCCCTTGGCGGCGAG.

This CDR3 is CSARSQRGYEQYF. Partial CDR3 DNA: TGCAGTGCTAGAAGCCAACGCGGCTACGAG. The V call is TRBV20-1, the J call TRBJ2-7; D uncertain. From the germline J gene comes the end of the CDR3, since the read stops 3 residues before it. Germline CDR1 DFQATT, CDR2 SNEGSKA (reference sequence). CDR3 size: 13 residues. The V and J ends lost 2 bases and 3 bases respectively, with 11 bases between them.

Note on this clone: The DNA ends 3 residues before the CDR3 does, and the rest of the CDR3 is filled in from the germline J gene. The chain recombines TRBV7-8 with TRBJ2-7, with D possibly being TRBD2 (6 bases). V lost 1 base to trimming and J lost 1 base, with 8 bases between them. Germline lookup yields CDR1 SGHVS and CDR2 FQNEAQ. The CDR3 contains 14 residues. The DNA read from the CDR3 is TGTGCCAGCAGCTTAGGCGCGGGATCCTACGAG. Its translation is CASSLGAGSYE. The entire CDR3 reads CASSLGAGSYEQYF.

This clone is classed as medium-sized (0.01 to 0.1%) by frequency. The CDR3 end is not reached by the read, which stops 3 residues before it; the germline J gene fills it in. This chain connects TRBV5-4 to TRBJ2-4; TRBD2 is a possible D gene (5 bases). Germline V gene data show CDR1 as SGHNT and CDR2 as YYREEE (reference sequence). V was clipped by 0 bases and J by 4 bases, with 8 bases between them. This CDR3 has 14 residues. This CDR3 is CASSLERMKNIQYF. The DNA read from the CDR3 is TGTGCCAGCAGCTTGGAGCGGATGAAAAACATT.

Note on this clone: From the germline J gene comes the end of the CDR3, since the read stops 3 residues before it. The chain links TRBV2 to TRBJ2-6; 8 positions agree with TRBD1. The V gene's germline CDR1 is SNHLY and CDR2 FYNNEI. The CDR3 is 18 residues long. V was pared by 10 bases and J by 2 bases, with 16 bases of the junction left unmatched. Partial CDR3 DNA: TGTGCCACCGAACCGTCGGCAGGGGGCGGTGCTGGGGCCAACGTC. It yields the protein CATEPSAGGGAGANV. The whole CDR3 protein is CATEPSAGGGAGANVLTF.

A note on this clone: Read coverage stops 3 residues before the CDR3 terminus; the germline J gene supplies the remainder. The gene calls are TRBV20-1 and TRBJ1-1; D call uncertain. The CDR3 totals 11 residues. The germline V and J ends were trimmed by 5 bases and 2 bases, with 6 bases remaining between them. Germline-derived CDR1 and CDR2 are DFQATT and SNEGSKA (reference sequence). The CDR3 spells CSAYSNTEAFF. The covered CDR3 bases are TGCAGTGCTTACAGTAACACTGAA.

Its frequency marks this clone as medium-sized (0.01 to 0.1%). The missing CDR3 end, 3 residues past where the read stops, is filled in from the germline J gene. The V call is TRBV19, the J call TRBJ1-5; 9 bases are shared with TRBD1. The CDR3 extends over 20 amino acids. Per the germline V gene, CDR1 is LNHDA and CDR2 is SQIVND (reference sequence). V shed 3 bases, J shed 1 base, and the junction held 16 bases outside the gene matches. CDR3 DNA (partial): TGTGCCAGTAGTATGGGACAGGGAAGATTGGTCTATAGGAGCAATCAGCCC. Its protein is CASSMGQGRLVYRSNQP. The whole CDR3 protein is CASSMGQGRLVYRSNQPQHF. Variable domain in full (rest from reference TRBV19 and TRBJ1-5): DGGITQSPKYLFRKEGQNVTLSCEQNLNHDAMYWYRQDPGQGLRLIYYSQIVNDFQKGDIAEGYSVSREKKESFPLTVTSAQKNPTAFYLCASSMGQGRLVYRSNQPQHFGDGTRLSIL.

About this clone itself: The observed sequence ends 3 residues before the CDR3 terminus, with the missing tail filled in from the germline J gene. The gene calls are TRBV30 and TRBJ2-1, with D possibly TRBD1 on 6 matching bases. Trimming shortened V by 5 bases and J by 4 bases, and 18 bases separated the two germline ends. The CDR3 length is 15 residues. Germline values: CDR1 GTSNPN, CDR2 SVGIG (reference sequence). Incomplete CDR3 DNA: TGTGCCTGGGCCGGACAGACAATGCTTTACAATGAG. Encoded protein: CAWAGQTMLYNE. The full CDR3 protein is CAWAGQTMLYNEQFF.

Notes on this clone: The read terminates 3 residues before the CDR3 end, so the remaining end is supplied by the germline J gene. The chain links TRBV5-1 to TRBJ2-7; the D gene is possibly TRBD1 (5 bases). The V and J ends lost 1 base and 2 bases respectively, with 13 bases between them. There are 15 residues in the CDR3. The V gene's germline CDR1 is SGHRS and CDR2 YFSETQ. CDR3: CASSLTGQVAYEQYF. The CDR3 DNA, read in part, is TGCGCCAGCAGCTTGACAGGTCAAGTCGCCTACGAG.

Concerning this clone itself: Sequencing ends 3 residues short of the CDR3 end; the germline J gene provides the rest. This chain uses TRBV7-2 with TRBJ1-2; D perhaps matches TRBD1 (5 bases). This CDR3 region has 16 residues. V gave up 0 bases and J gave up 2 bases, with 13 bases separating them. Germline CDR1 SGHTA, CDR2 FQGNSA. The covered CDR3 bases are TGTGCCAGCAGCTTAGCTCGACAGTTCCAAAACTATGGC. This sequence encodes CASSLARQFQNYG. The entire CDR3 reads CASSLARQFQNYGYTF.

A note on this clone: From the germline J gene comes the end of the CDR3, since the read stops 3 residues before it. V usage is TRBV10-3 and J usage is TRBJ1-1; the match to TRBD1 covers 8 bases. With 0 bases clipped from V and 3 bases from J, the junction kept 3 bases outside the gene matches. Germline loops: CDR1 ENHRY, CDR2 SYGVKD. The CDR3 runs 15 residues. The CDR3 is CAISESEDRDTEAFF. CDR3 DNA (partial): TGTGCCATCAGTGAGTCTGAGGACAGGGACACTGAA.

On this clone itself: The read ends 3 residues shy of where the CDR3 ends; the end is completed using the germline J gene. The rearrangement uses TRBV9 and TRBJ2-7; 7 nucleotides align to TRBD1. Looked up from germline, CDR1 is SGDLS and CDR2 is YYNGEE. Unmatched junction bases numbered 2, after V lost 3 bases and J lost 2 bases. This CDR3 is 13 amino acids long. The sequenced CDR3 bases are TGTGCCAGCAGCGGACAGGGACCCTACGAG. This codes for CASSGQGPYE. The entire CDR3 reads CASSGQGPYEQYF.

About this clone: The CDR3 end lies 3 residues beyond the end of the read and is filled in from the germline J gene. The chain links TRBV11-2 to TRBJ2-1, with a possible D match to TRBD2 (5 bases). The CDR3 has 14 amino acids. CDR1 and CDR2 from the germline V gene are SGHAT and FQNNGV. V shed 1 base and J shed 3 bases, with 7 bases lying between them. The sequenced part of the CDR3 DNA is TGTGCCAGCAGCTTAGGCGGGTACTACAATGAG. Encoded protein: CASSLGGYYNE. The CDR3, in full, reads CASSLGGYYNEQFF.

As regards this clone: With the read ending 3 residues before the CDR3 end, the germline J gene is used to fill in that end. This chain joins TRBV19 and TRBJ2-1; 7 bases match TRBD2. Per the germline V gene, CDR1 is LNHDA and CDR2 is SQIVND (reference sequence). V shed 3 bases, J shed 4 bases, and the junction held 9 bases outside the gene matches. The CDR3 extends over 16 amino acids. Here the CDR3 reads CASSMRTSGVYNEQFF. CDR3 DNA (partial): TGTGCCAGTAGTATGCGGACTAGTGGGGTGTACAATGAG.

On this clone: The read is 3 residues too short to cover the CDR3 end, so that end is filled in from the germline J gene. V and J are TRBV10-1 and TRBJ1-2; 7 nucleotides match TRBD1. CDR1 and CDR2 (germline): WNHNN, SYGVQD (reference sequence). Losses at the gene ends were 2 bases for V and 6 bases for J; bases not matched to a gene: 6. This CDR3 has 14 residues. The part of the CDR3 DNA that was read is TGCGCCAGCAGTGAGGCGGGGACAGCCGATGGC. Protein sequence: CASSEAGTADG. The entire CDR3 reads CASSEAGTADGYTF.

In regard to this clone: The CDR3 is cut off 3 residues early in the read; its end comes from the germline J gene. The J gene is TRBJ2-4, the V gene TRBV2; the D is unclear. The V end lost 9 bases, the J end lost 3 bases, and 12 bases lay between the germline ends. The CDR3 is 13 residues long. CDR1 and CDR2 (germline): SNHLY, FYNNEI. CDR3 loop: CASSWKGKNIQYF. CDR3 DNA, as far as it was read: TGTGCCAGTTCGTGGAAGGGCAAAAACATT.

Points on this clone: The CDR3 end falls 3 residues outside the read, so it is completed with the germline J gene. The rearrangement uses TRBV7-2 and TRBJ1-2; perhaps TRBD1 as D (6 bases). In germline, CDR1 is SGHTA, CDR2 FQGNSA. V was trimmed by 5 bases and J by 7 bases, leaving 20 bases between them. This CDR3 spans 15 amino acids. Incomplete CDR3 DNA: TGTGCCAGCAGCCCGGTCCGGTACCCCAGGGGTGGC. It specifies CASSPVRYPRGG. The CDR3, in full, reads CASSPVRYPRGGYTF.